This passage covers 17 T cell receptor beta chains from one sample sequenced in a study of T cells in Graves' hyperthyroidism and ophthalmopathy. Using RNA transcripts as the source, TCR beta CDR3 regions were amplified. Carried out on the TCR CDR3, a first-round RT-PCR used the HTBI primer set. MiXCR, run by TCRdb on the multiplex PCR reads, gives a single entry per CDR3 protein. The sample consists of more than 350,000 distinct CDR3 sequences, 13% to 15% of them appearing once. The sequencing input was blood. These receptors originate from a woman aged 55-70 years with Graves' ophthalmopathy.

This clonotype was detected a few times. A read error is likely, as this CDR3 ends without the conserved phenylalanine or tryptophan. The CDR3 protein is CASRVPGRISTDTQYL. The CDR3 DNA is TGTGCCAGCAGAGTGCCAGGGAGAATTAGCACAGATACGCAGTATCTT. V is TRBV6-6 and J is TRBJ2-3; either TRBD1 or TRBD2 may fit D (5 bases each). V gave up 6 bases and J gave up 0 bases, with 16 bases separating them. The CDR3 spans 16 residues. CDR1 is MNHNY, CDR2 SVGAGI, per germline (reference sequence).

The genes are TRBV7-9 and TRBJ1-5, with 7 bases identical to TRBD1. The J segment lost 3 bases and the V segment lost 2 bases, leaving 7 bases of the junction unmatched. The CDR3 totals 16 residues. Germline V CDR1 and CDR2: SEHNR, FQNEAQ (reference sequence). As DNA, the CDR3 is TGTGCCAGCAGCTTACGCAGGGGGGGGGACAATCAGCCCCAGCATTTT. Encoded protein: CASSLRRGGDNQPQHF.

Concerning this clonotype: One base away lies a much larger clone, so this may be a sequencing read error. This chain joins TRBV7-8 and TRBJ2-7; no firm D call. Trimming took off 1 base at V and 8 bases at J, with 15 bases between the two ends. This CDR3 has 14 residues. The germline CDR1 and CDR2 sequences are SGHVS and FQNEAQ. In nucleotides, the CDR3 is TGTGCCAGCAGCTTAGAGCCGGCAGCTTACAAGCAGTACTTC. As protein: CASSLEPAAYKQYF.

The V call is TRBV6-5, the J call TRBJ2-7; TRBD1 aligns across 10 bases. Germline CDR1 MNHEY, CDR2 SVGAGI. Trimming took 5 bases from V and 4 from J; bases not matched to a gene: 11. The CDR3 is 16 amino acids. CDR3: CASSHNRDRGGYEQYF. CDR3 in DNA: TGTGCCAGCAGTCACAACCGGGACAGGGGAGGGTACGAGCAGTACTTC.

This clonotype was picked up a small number of times. V is TRBV5-1 and J is TRBJ2-5, with a possible D match to TRBD1 (7 bases). The CDR3 has 14 residues. Looked up from germline, CDR1 is SGHRS and CDR2 is YFSETQ. V lost 3 bases and J lost 1, with 10 bases in between. The DNA for the CDR3 is TGCGCCAGCAGCTGGGGGGACAGCCAAGAGACCCAGTACTTC. It encodes CASSWGDSQETQYF.

This rearrangement joins TRBV2 to TRBJ2-2, with D possibly matching TRBD2 (5 bases). With 0 bases removed from V and 6 bases from J, the gap between germline ends came to 11 bases. Germline CDR1 is SNHLY and CDR2 is FYNNEI. The CDR3 covers 15 residues. CDR3 bases: TGTGCCAGCAGTGAAGCGGCCCCCGGGGCCGGGGAGCTGTTTTTT. It encodes CASSEAAPGAGELFF. The full variable domain, its missing parts supplied by reference TRBV2 and TRBJ2-2, is EPEVTQTPSHQVTQMGQEVILRCVPISNHLYFYWYRQILGQKVEFLVSFYNNEISEKSEIFDDQFSVERPDGSNFTLKIRSTKLEDSAMYFCASSEAAPGAGELFFGEGSRLTVL.

The V and J genes are TRBV24-1 and TRBJ2-3; TRBD2 aligns across 11 bases. CDR3 size: 17 residues. Germline V lookup: CDR1 KGHDR, CDR2 SFDVKD. The junction had 1 base not matched to a gene; V was cut back by 0 bases and J by 0 bases. The CDR3 DNA reads TGTGCCACCAGTGATTTGGGACTAGCGGGCAGCACAGATACGCAGTATTTT. Translated, it gives CATSDLGLAGSTDTQYF.

This clonotype has a count of ten or more. This chain joins TRBV3-1 and TRBJ2-2; the D gene is possibly TRBD1 (5 bases). The CDR3 length is 14 residues. V lost 4 bases and J 7 bases, leaving 13 bases between the germline ends. CDR1 LGHDT and CDR2 YNNKEL come from the germline V gene (reference sequence). The CDR3 spells CASSPSDSRGELFF. The CDR3 nucleotides read TGTGCCAGCAGCCCCTCCGACAGCCGCGGGGAGCTGTTTTTT.

The V call is TRBV29-1, the J call TRBJ1-1, with D unresolved. CDR3 length: 12 amino acids. The germline CDR1 and CDR2 sequences are SQVTM and ANQGSEA. V was clipped by 1 base and J by 5 bases, with 8 bases between them. Here the CDR3 DNA reads TGCAGCGTTGAAGGGCGGGTTACTGAAGCTTTCTTT. Amino acids: CSVEGRVTEAFF.

CDR3 nucleotides: TGTGCCAGCAAGGATGAGGACAGGAATTTTGAAGCTTTCTTT. Residues: CASKDEDRNFEAFF. V and J are TRBV28 and TRBJ1-1; 7 bases match TRBD1. J was trimmed by 7 bases and V by 7 bases; bases with no gene match: 12. The CDR3 is 14 amino acids. Germline CDR1 MDHEN, CDR2 SYDVKM.

The chain couples TRBV27 to TRBJ2-1; tentatively, D is TRBD1 or TRBD2 (5 bases each). The germline CDR1 and CDR2 sequences are MNHEY and SMNVEV (reference sequence). Between the trimmed V and J ends, which lost 6 bases and 0 bases, there was a span of 15 bases. The CDR3 runs 16 residues. The CDR3 sequence is CASSSRDPSSYNEQFF. CDR3 nucleotide sequence: TGTGCCAGCAGCTCCAGGGACCCAAGCTCCTACAATGAGCAGTTCTTC.

This clonotype was detected ten times or more. The gene calls are TRBV18 and TRBJ1-2; D not resolved. From germline, CDR1 is KGHSH and CDR2 LQKENI. V was clipped by 6 bases and J by 4 bases, with 9 bases between them. This CDR3 comprises 12 residues. CDR3 region: CASSPGTYGYTF. The CDR3 DNA sequence: TGTGCCAGCTCCCCCGGTACCTATGGCTACACCTTC.

This chain uses TRBV6-1 with TRBJ2-5; TRBD2 aligns across 8 bases. After removal of 7 bases from V and 5 bases from J, the junction contained 12 bases not matched to a gene. CDR1 MNHNS and CDR2 SASEGT come from the germline V gene. The CDR3 extends over 15 amino acids. The CDR3 loop is CASIAGSWVLETQYF. In DNA form, the CDR3 reads TGTGCCAGCATAGCGGGATCTTGGGTTTTGGAGACCCAGTACTTC.

This clonotype showed up just a few times. The rearrangement joins TRBV27 to TRBJ2-7, with TRBD2 identical over 7 bases. V shed 1 base and J 7 bases; nucleotides not matched to a gene: 7. Germline-derived CDR1 and CDR2 are MNHEY and SMNVEV (reference sequence). The CDR3 spans 14 residues. CDR3 sequence: CASSLYRGAGEQYF. CDR3 nucleotide sequence: TGTGCCAGCAGTTTATATCGGGGAGCGGGGGAGCAGTACTTC.

This clonotype has a count of ten or more. This rearrangement joins TRBV20-1 to TRBJ2-2; 8 positions agree with TRBD2. With 3 bases clipped from V and 3 bases from J, the junction kept 6 bases outside the gene matches. The length of the CDR3 is 15 residues. Germline CDR1 DFQATT, CDR2 SNEGSKA (reference sequence). CDR3 in DNA: TGCAGTGCTAGCAGCGGGAGCGGCGACACCGGGGAGCTGTTTTTT. Protein sequence: CSASSGSGDTGELFF.

The rearrangement links TRBV2 to TRBJ1-2; a possible D gene is TRBD1 (6 bases). The CDR3 contains 13 residues. The germline V and J ends were trimmed by 6 bases and 2 bases, with 10 bases remaining between them. In germline, CDR1 is SNHLY, CDR2 FYNNEI. The CDR3 DNA is TGTGCCAGCAGCGCCGGACAGAACTATGGCTACACCTTC. This codes for CASSAGQNYGYTF.

In its sample, this clonotype was seen many times. V usage is TRBV28 and J usage is TRBJ2-7; 8 bases fit TRBD2. Germline V gives CDR1 MDHEN, CDR2 SYDVKM. The CDR3 covers 14 residues. Trimming removed 6 bases from V and 4 bases from J; junction bases left unmatched: 8. CDR3 region: CASRQGLAGYEQYF. The DNA of the CDR3 is TGTGCCAGCAGGCAAGGGCTAGCGGGTTACGAGCAGTACTTC.